The clone carrying this T cell receptor (beta chain) was found a few times. The data belong to a study of blood T cell repertoires in COVID-19. Study-wide background: The cDNA or gDNA used as material had been derived from T cells, B-cell-depleted T cells, or PBMCs.

Germline V lookup: CDR1 SGHAT, CDR2 FQDESV (reference sequence). The length of the CDR3 is 15 residues. Trimming cost V 5 bases and J 2 bases, with 10 bases left between them. Clones were sequenced by immunoSEQ multiplex PCR, and TCRdb holds only the in-frame ones, with some missing. The table lists 200,000 to 300,000 clones, roughly 81% of them singletons. The specimen was peripheral blood. The clonotype was recovered from a man aged 50-59 years with acute or convalescent COVID-19. The chain couples TRBV11-1 to TRBJ2-6, with a weak D call TRBD2 (5 bases). Here the CDR3 reads CASSRRGTGANVLTF. As DNA, the CDR3 is TGTGCCAGCAGCCGCCGGGGAACTGGGGCCAACGTCCTGACTTTC.